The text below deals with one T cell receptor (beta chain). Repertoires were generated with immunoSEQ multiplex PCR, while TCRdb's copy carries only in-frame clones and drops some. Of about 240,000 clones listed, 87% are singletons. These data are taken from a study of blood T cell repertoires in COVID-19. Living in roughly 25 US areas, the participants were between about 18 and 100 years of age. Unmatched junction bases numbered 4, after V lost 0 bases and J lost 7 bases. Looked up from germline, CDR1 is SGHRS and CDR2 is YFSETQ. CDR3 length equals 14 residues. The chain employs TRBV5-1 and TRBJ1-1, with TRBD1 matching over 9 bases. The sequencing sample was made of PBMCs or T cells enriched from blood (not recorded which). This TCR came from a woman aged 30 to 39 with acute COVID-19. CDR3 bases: TGCGCCAGCAGCTTGGGGGACAGGGACGGTGAAGCTTTCTTT. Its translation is CASSLGDRDGEAFF.